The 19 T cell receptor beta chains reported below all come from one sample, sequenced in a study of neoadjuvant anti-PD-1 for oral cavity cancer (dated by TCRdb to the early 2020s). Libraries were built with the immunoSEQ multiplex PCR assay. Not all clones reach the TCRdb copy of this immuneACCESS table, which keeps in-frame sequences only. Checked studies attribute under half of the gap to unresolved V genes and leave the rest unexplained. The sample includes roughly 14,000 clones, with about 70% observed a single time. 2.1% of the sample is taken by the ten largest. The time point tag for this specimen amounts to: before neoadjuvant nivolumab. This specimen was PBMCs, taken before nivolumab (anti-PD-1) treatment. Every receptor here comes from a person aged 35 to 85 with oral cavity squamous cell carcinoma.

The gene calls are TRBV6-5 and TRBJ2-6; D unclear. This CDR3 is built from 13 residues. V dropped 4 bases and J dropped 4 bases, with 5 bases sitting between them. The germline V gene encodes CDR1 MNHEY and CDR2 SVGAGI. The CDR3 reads CASSWEGANVLTF. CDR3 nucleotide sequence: TGTGCCAGCAGTTGGGAAGGGGCCAACGTCCTGACTTTC.

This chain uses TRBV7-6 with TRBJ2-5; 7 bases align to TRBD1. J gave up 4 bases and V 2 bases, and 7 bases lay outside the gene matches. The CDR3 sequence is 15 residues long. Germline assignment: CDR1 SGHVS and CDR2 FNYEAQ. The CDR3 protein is CASSLTWTGGETQYF. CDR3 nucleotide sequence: TGTGCCAGCAGCTTAACGTGGACAGGAGGAGAGACCCAGTACTTC.

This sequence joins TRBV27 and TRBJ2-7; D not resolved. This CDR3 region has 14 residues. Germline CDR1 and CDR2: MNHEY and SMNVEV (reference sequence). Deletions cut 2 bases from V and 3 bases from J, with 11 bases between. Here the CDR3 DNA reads TGTGCCAGCAGTTTAAGAGACAATTTCTACGAGCAGTACTTC. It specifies CASSLRDNFYEQYF.

CDR3 residues: CASSEFRGSYNSPLHF. The CDR3 region has the DNA TGTGCCAGCAGTGAATTTAGGGGCTCCTATAATTCACCCCTCCACTTT. The chain couples TRBV6-1 to TRBJ1-6; D perhaps matches TRBD1 (5 bases). The CDR3 loop spans 16 amino acids. The ends were cut back, 2 bases at V and 0 bases at J, with 8 bases in the middle. Per germline, CDR1 MNHNS and CDR2 SASEGT.

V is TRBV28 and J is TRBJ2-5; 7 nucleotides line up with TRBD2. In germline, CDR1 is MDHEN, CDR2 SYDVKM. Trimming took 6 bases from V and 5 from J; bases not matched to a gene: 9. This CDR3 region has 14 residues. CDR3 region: CASSPRTRSETQYF. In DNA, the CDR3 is TGTGCCAGCAGCCCCCGGACTAGATCCGAGACCCAGTACTTC. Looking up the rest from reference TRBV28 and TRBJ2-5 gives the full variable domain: DVKVTQSSRYLVKRTGEKVFLECVQDMDHENMFWYRQDPGLGLRLIYFSYDVKMKEKGDIPEGYSVSREKKERFSLILESASTNQTSMYLCASSPRTRSETQYFGPGTRLLVL.

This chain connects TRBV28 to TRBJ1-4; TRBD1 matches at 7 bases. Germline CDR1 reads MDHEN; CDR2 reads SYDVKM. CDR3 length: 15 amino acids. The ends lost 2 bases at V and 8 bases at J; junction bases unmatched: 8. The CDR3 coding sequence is TGTGCCAGCAGTTTAATAGGGGGCGCGCGGGAAAAACTGTTTTTT. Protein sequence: CASSLIGGAREKLFF.

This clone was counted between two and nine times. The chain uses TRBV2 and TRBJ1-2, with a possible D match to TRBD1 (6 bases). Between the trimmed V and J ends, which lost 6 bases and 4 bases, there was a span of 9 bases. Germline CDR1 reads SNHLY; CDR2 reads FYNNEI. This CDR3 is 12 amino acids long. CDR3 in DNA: TGTGCCAGCAGGAGGGACACCTATGGCTACACCTTC. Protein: CASRRDTYGYTF.

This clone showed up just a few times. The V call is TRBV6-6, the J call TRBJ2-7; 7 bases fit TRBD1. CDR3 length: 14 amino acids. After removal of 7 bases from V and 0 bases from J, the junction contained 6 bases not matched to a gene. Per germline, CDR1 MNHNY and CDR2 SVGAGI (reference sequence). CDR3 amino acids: CASNLGTASYEQYF. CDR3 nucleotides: TGTGCCAGCAACCTTGGGACAGCCTCCTACGAGCAGTACTTC.

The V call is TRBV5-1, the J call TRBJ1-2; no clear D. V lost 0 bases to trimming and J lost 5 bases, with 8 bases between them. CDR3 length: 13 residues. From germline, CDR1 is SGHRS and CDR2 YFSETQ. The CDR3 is CASSLGSDYGYTF. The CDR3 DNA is TGCGCCAGCAGCTTGGGGTCGGATTATGGCTACACCTTC.

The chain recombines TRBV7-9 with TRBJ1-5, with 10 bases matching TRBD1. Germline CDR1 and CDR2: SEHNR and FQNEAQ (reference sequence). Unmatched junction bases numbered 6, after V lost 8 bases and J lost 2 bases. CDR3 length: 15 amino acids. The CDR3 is CASGGQGTGNQPQHF. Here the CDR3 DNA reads TGTGCCAGCGGGGGACAGGGGACTGGCAATCAGCCCCAGCATTTT.

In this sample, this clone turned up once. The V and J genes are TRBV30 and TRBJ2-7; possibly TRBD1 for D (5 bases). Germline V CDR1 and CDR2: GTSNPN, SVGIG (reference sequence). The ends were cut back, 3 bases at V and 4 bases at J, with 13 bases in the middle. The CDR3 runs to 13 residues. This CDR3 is CAWRRGRSYEQYF. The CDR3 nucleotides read TGTGCCTGGAGAAGGGGCAGAAGTTACGAGCAGTACTTC.

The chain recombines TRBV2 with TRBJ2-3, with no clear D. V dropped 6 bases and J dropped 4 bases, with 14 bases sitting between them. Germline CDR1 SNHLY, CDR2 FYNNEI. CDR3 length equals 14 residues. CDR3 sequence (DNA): TGTGCCAGCAGGCCCCCGACTGTTGCAGATACGCAGTATTTT. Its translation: CASRPPTVADTQYF.

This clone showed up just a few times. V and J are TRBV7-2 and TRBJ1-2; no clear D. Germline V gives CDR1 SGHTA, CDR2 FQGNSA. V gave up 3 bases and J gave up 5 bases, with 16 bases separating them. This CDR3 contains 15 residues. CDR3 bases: TGTGCCAGCAGCTTGGACGGGTCTGCGAGTTATGGCTACACCTTC. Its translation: CASSLDGSASYGYTF.

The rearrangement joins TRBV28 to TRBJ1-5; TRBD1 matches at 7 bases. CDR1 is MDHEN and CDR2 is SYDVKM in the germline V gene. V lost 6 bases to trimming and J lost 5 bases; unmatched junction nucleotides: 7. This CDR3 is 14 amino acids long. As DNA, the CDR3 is TGTGCCAGCAGAGTGACAGGGATCCATCAGCCCCAGCATTTT. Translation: CASRVTGIHQPQHF.

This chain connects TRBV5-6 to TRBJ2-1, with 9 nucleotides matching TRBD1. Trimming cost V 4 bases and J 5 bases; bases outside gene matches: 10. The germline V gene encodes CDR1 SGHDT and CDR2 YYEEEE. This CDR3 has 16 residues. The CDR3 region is CASSATGTGSHNEQFF. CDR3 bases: TGTGCCAGCAGCGCAACCGGGACAGGGAGTCACAATGAGCAGTTCTTC.

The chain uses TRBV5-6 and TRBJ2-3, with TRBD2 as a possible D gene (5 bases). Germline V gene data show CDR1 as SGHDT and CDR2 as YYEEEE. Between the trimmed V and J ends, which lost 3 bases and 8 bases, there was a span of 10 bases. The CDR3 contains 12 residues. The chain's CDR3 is CASSSTRVTQYF. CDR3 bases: TGTGCCAGCAGCTCTACTAGGGTTACGCAGTATTTT.

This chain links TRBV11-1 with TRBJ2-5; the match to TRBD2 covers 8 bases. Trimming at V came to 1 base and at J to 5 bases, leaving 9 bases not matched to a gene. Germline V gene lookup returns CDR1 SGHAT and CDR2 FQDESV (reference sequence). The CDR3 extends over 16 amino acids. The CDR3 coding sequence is TGTGCCAGCAGCTTAGATCGGGCGGGAGGAGGCGAGACCCAGTACTTC. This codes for CASSLDRAGGGETQYF.

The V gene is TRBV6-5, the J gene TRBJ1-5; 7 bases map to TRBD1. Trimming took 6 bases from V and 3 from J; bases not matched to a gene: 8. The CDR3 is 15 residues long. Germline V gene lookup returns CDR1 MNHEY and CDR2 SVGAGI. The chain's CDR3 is CASSPTGLLNQPQHF. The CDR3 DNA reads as TGTGCCAGCAGCCCGACAGGGCTACTCAATCAGCCCCAGCATTTT.

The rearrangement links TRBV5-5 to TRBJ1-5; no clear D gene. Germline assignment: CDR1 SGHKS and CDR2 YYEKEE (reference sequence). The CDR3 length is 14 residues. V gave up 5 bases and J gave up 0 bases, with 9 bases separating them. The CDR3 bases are TGTGCCAGCAGTCGAGATGCTAGCAATCAGCCCCAGCATTTT. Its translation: CASSRDASNQPQHF.